This TCR beta chain was captured in a study of cytomegalovirus exposure and HLA in healthy donors. 60 Vbeta and 13 Jbeta primers were used in PCR. Generated by immunoSEQ multiplex PCR, the TCRdb table keeps only in-frame clones and is missing some. Of 100,000 to 150,000 clones listed, 60% to 80% are singletons. From germline, CDR1 is SGDLS and CDR2 YYNGEE. V was pared by 3 bases and J by 7 bases, with 20 bases between. The CDR3 is 15 residues long. Overall study findings and caveats: After further analysis at a later stage, 15,000 to 20,000 TCR beta sequences were associated with HLA alleles at 0.05 false discovery rate. There were some V segments, including TRBV6-2 and TRBV6-3, excluded as indistinguishable.

This clone was detected only a few times. Its target is unknown. The chain joins TRBV9 to TRBJ2-7; D is ambiguous. The sequence was obtained from an older woman in good health and CMV-seronegative. Sequencing was carried out using PBMCs. The DNA of the CDR3 is TGTGCCAGCAGCGCTCAAAGCACCCCGGGTGGAGAGCAGTACTTC. Translated: CASSAQSTPGGEQYF.